This entry lists 29 T cell receptor beta chains sequenced from one sample in a study of cytomegalovirus exposure and HLA in healthy donors (dated by TCRdb to about 2017). Receptor libraries were prepared by the immunoSEQ multiplex PCR assay. A mixture of 60 forward primers for TCR Vbeta segments and 13 reverse primers for TCR Jbeta segments was used in the multiplex PCR. TCRdb took over this immuneACCESS table, retaining in-frame rearrangements with V and J assigned. Such tables are incomplete; in checked studies, under half of the missing clones stem from an unresolved V gene, and the remainder is unexplained. This sample comprises roughly 200,000 clones, around 78% of them detected only once. Of the sample, less than 15% falls within the top ten clones. Specimen: PBMCs. These receptors all stem from a woman aged 30 to 39 in good health and CMV-seropositive.

V usage is TRBV23-1 and J usage is TRBJ1-5; a possible D gene is TRBD1 (5 bases). TRBV23-1 is treated as an ORF (open reading frame) with a function not yet certain. This CDR3 is 15 amino acids long. V was cut by 0 bases and J by 4 bases, with 10 bases left in between. CDR3 loop: CASSQSGQGNQPQHF. The CDR3, as DNA: TGCGCCAGCAGTCAATCGGGGCAGGGAAATCAGCCCCAGCATTTT.

J is TRBJ1-1 and V is TRBV5-6; the D gene is possibly TRBD1 (6 bases). Per the germline V gene, CDR1 is SGHDT and CDR2 is YYEEEE. CDR3 size: 17 residues. The V end was cut by 0 bases, the J end by 2 bases, with 17 bases between. CDR3 amino acids: CASSLVITGMSNTEAFF. As DNA, the CDR3 is TGTGCCAGCAGCTTGGTGATCACAGGGATGAGTAACACTGAAGCTTTCTTT. The variable domain in full, completed from reference TRBV5-6 and TRBJ1-1, reads DAGVTQSPTHLIKTRGQQVTLRCSPKSGHDTVSWYQQALGQGPQFIFQYYEEEERQRGNFPDRFSGHQFPNYSSELNVNALLLGDSALYLCASSLVITGMSNTEAFFGQGTRLTVV.

This sequence joins TRBV7-9 and TRBJ2-3; 9 bases align to TRBD2. This CDR3 region has 14 residues. Germline CDR1 is SEHNR and CDR2 is FQNEAQ (reference sequence). Losses at the gene ends were 3 bases for V and 6 bases for J; bases not matched to a gene: 4. This CDR3 reads CASSFKRGVDTQYF. The CDR3 DNA follows: TGTGCCAGCAGCTTCAAGCGGGGGGTTGATACGCAGTATTTT.

The gene calls are TRBV5-6 and TRBJ2-6; D gene unclear. The V gene's germline CDR1 is SGHDT and CDR2 YYEEEE. The CDR3 runs 16 residues. Trimming took 3 bases from V and 4 from J, leaving 14 bases between them. The CDR3 loop reads CASSSSHVMGANVLTF. The CDR3 bases are TGTGCCAGCAGCTCCTCACATGTTATGGGGGCCAACGTCCTGACTTTC.

The chain carries TRBV11-2 and TRBJ1-4; D is possibly TRBD1 (6 bases). Germline V gene data show CDR1 as SGHAT and CDR2 as FQNNGV. The CDR3 loop spans 15 amino acids. V lost 0 bases to trimming and J lost 10 bases, with 15 bases between them. The CDR3 nucleotides are TGTGCCAGCAGCTTAGACTGGACCCGCAGGGGAAAACTGTTTTTT. It is translated as CASSLDWTRRGKLFF.

A single count supports this clone. This chain connects TRBV13 to TRBJ2-3; 10 bases map to TRBD1. CDR1 and CDR2 (germline): PRHDT, FYEKMQ (reference sequence). V lost 5 bases, J lost 6 bases, and 11 bases stayed unmatched. This CDR3 is 16 amino acids long. CDR3: CASSTQDRGGGDTQYF. DNA of the CDR3: TGTGCCAGCAGCACTCAGGACAGGGGGGGAGGTGATACGCAGTATTTT.

This clone was found once. V is TRBV13 and J is TRBJ2-7; 12 bases map to TRBD2. The CDR3 extends over 17 amino acids. Germline V gives CDR1 PRHDT, CDR2 FYEKMQ (reference sequence). V lost 5 bases to trimming and J lost 7 bases; unmatched junction nucleotides: 15. The CDR3 spells CASSRKKGLAGGGEQYF. The CDR3, as DNA: TGTGCCAGCAGCAGAAAGAAGGGGCTAGCGGGAGGGGGAGAGCAGTACTTC.

This chain joins TRBV7-9 and TRBJ2-1; maybe TRBD2 (5 bases). V lost 5 bases and J lost 3, with 17 bases in between. Germline values: CDR1 SEHNR, CDR2 FQNEAQ (reference sequence). This CDR3 spans 16 amino acids. The CDR3 sequence: CASSPHVGVFYNEQFF. DNA for the CDR3: TGTGCCAGCAGCCCCCATGTCGGGGTCTTCTACAATGAGCAGTTCTTC.

The chain carries TRBV7-9 and TRBJ2-5; TRBD1 aligns across 7 bases. The J call may be wrong; the DNA end is better matched by TRBJ2-7. Germline V CDR1 and CDR2: SEHNR, FQNEAQ (reference sequence). This CDR3 spans 14 amino acids. DNA for the CDR3: TGTGCCAGCAGCTCAAGGCGGACAGGCTACGAGCAGTACTTC. Its protein product is CASSSRRTGYEQYF.

This sequence joins TRBV30 and TRBJ2-7, with D uncertain. Germline lookup yields CDR1 GTSNPN and CDR2 SVGIG (reference sequence). Trimming stripped 3 bases from V and 7 bases from J, with 19 bases between. This CDR3 is built from 14 residues. Here the CDR3 reads CAWRPSTRPWEQYF. As DNA, the CDR3 is TGTGCCTGGAGGCCCTCGACTCGGCCGTGGGAGCAGTACTTC. Drawing the rest from reference TRBV30 and TRBJ2-7, the complete variable domain is SQTIHQWPATLVQPVGSPLSLECTVEGTSNPNLYWYRQAAGRGLQLLFYSVGIGQISSEVPQNLSASRPQDRQFILSSKKLLLSDSGFYLCAWRPSTRPWEQYFGPGTRLTVT.

The V gene is TRBV28, the J gene TRBJ2-2; a possible D gene is TRBD2 (6 bases). This CDR3 comprises 15 residues. Looked up from germline, CDR1 is MDHEN and CDR2 is SYDVKM. V was cut by 3 bases and J by 1 base, with 9 bases left in between. The DNA of the CDR3 is TGTGCCAGCAGTTTTGGGGGGAAGAACACCGGGGAGCTGTTTTTT. Encoded protein: CASSFGGKNTGELFF.

This clone was detected a few times. This chain uses TRBV7-9 with TRBJ1-2; D is ambiguous. This CDR3 has 14 amino acids. V shed 5 bases and J shed 1 base, with 11 bases lying between them. Per the germline V gene, CDR1 is SEHNR and CDR2 is FQNEAQ (reference sequence). CDR3 sequence reads: CASSPSEGNYGYTF. The CDR3 DNA reads as TGTGCCAGCAGCCCCTCGGAGGGTAACTATGGCTACACCTTC.

This clone was observed a single time. The chain employs TRBV6-1 and TRBJ2-5; the match to TRBD1 covers 12 bases. After removal of 1 base from V and 5 bases from J, the junction contained 2 bases not matched to a gene. Looked up from germline, CDR1 is MNHNS and CDR2 is SASEGT. The CDR3 runs 15 residues. CDR3 coding DNA: TGTGCCAGCAGTGAAGGGGGACAGGGGGCGGAGACCCAGTACTTC. Protein: CASSEGGQGAETQYF.

The chain employs TRBV6-1 and TRBJ2-3; D unclear. Germline loops: CDR1 MNHNS, CDR2 SASEGT. This CDR3 has 18 residues. Trimming cost V 4 bases and J 2 bases, with 22 bases left between them. As DNA, the CDR3 is TGTGCCAGCAGTGCATCATACGGCCACCAGAGACACACAGATACGCAGTATTTT. It yields the protein CASSASYGHQRHTDTQYF.

The gene calls are TRBV30 and TRBJ1-1; 7 nucleotides line up with TRBD1. V shed 1 base and J 2 bases; nucleotides not matched to a gene: 4. Germline V gene data show CDR1 as GTSNPN and CDR2 as SVGIG (reference sequence). This CDR3 contains 14 residues. In DNA, the CDR3 is TGTGCCTGGAGTGCGGACAGGCTAAACACTGAAGCTTTCTTT. It encodes CAWSADRLNTEAFF.

V gene TRBV19 combines with J gene TRBJ2-2; 13 bases are a match to TRBD2. In germline, CDR1 is LNHDA, CDR2 SQIVND (reference sequence). Losses at the gene ends were 3 bases for V and 7 bases for J; bases not matched to a gene: 5. This CDR3 has 16 residues. The CDR3 here is CASSIGLAGVLGELFF. For the CDR3, the DNA is TGTGCCAGTAGTATCGGACTAGCGGGAGTACTCGGGGAGCTGTTTTTT.

The rearrangement uses TRBV30 and TRBJ2-5; 8 nucleotides agree with TRBD2. Germline V gene lookup returns CDR1 GTSNPN and CDR2 SVGIG (reference sequence). CDR3 length: 16 amino acids. The J segment lost 5 bases and the V segment lost 0 bases, leaving 11 bases of the junction unmatched. The DNA of the CDR3 is TGTGCCTGGAGTGTAACCCCTGGACTAGCTCGGGAGACCCAGTACTTC. Translation: CAWSVTPGLARETQYF.

The chain recombines TRBV2 with TRBJ1-2; 9 nucleotides line up with TRBD1. The CDR3 is 12 amino acids. Trimming at V came to 4 bases and at J to 8 bases, leaving 2 bases not matched to a gene. The V gene's germline CDR1 is SNHLY and CDR2 FYNNEI. The CDR3: CASSGDRDGYTF. CDR3 bases: TGTGCCAGCAGTGGGGACAGGGACGGCTACACCTTC.

In DNA form, the CDR3 reads TGTGCCAGCAGTCCTATTACCGCGGCTGGCTACACCTTC. This gives the protein CASSPITAAGYTF. The chain links TRBV6-5 to TRBJ1-2, with unresolved D. CDR1 is MNHEY and CDR2 is SVGAGI in the germline V gene. This CDR3 has 13 residues. Trimming stripped 5 bases from V and 7 bases from J, with 14 bases between.

The chain employs TRBV11-2 and TRBJ2-2; 9 bases map to TRBD2. The CDR3 has 17 amino acids. Germline CDR1 reads SGHAT; CDR2 reads FQNNGV. Trimming at V came to 5 bases and at J to 4 bases, leaving 11 bases not matched to a gene. The CDR3 DNA reads as TGTGCCAGCAGCCCCTCCTCGACTAGCGGACGCACCGGGGAGCTGTTTTTT. The encoded protein is CASSPSSTSGRTGELFF.

The rearrangement uses TRBV29-1 and TRBJ2-5; tentatively, D is TRBD2 (8 bases). The V gene lost 6 bases and the J gene lost 1 base, with 21 bases spanning the gap. This CDR3 has 16 residues. CDR1 and CDR2 from the germline V gene are SQVTM and ANQGSEA. The CDR3 bases are TGCAGCGTCGCGGGAGGCGGGACAGCCTTCCAAGAGACCCAGTACTTC. This translates into CSVAGGGTAFQETQYF.

CDR3 residues: CASRQGGPSNYGYTF. The CDR3 DNA reads as TGTGCCAGCCGACAGGGGGGCCCCTCTAACTATGGCTACACCTTC. This chain uses TRBV5-4 with TRBJ1-2, with TRBD1 matching over 9 bases. The CDR3 is 15 amino acids. Trimming cost V 7 bases and J 0 bases; bases outside gene matches: 7. Germline V lookup: CDR1 SGHNT, CDR2 YYREEE (reference sequence).

This clone showed up just a few times. J is TRBJ2-3 and V is TRBV5-4; 7 nucleotides line up with TRBD2. The CDR3 is made up of 14 amino acids. J was trimmed by 6 bases and V by 0 bases; bases with no gene match: 4. Germline values: CDR1 SGHNT, CDR2 YYREEE (reference sequence). DNA for the CDR3: TGTGCCAGCAGCTTGGAGATAGCGGGTGATACGCAGTATTTT. Translating it yields CASSLEIAGDTQYF. Supplemented by reference TRBV5-4 and TRBJ2-3, the full variable domain reads ETGVTQSPTHLIKTRGQQVTLRCSSQSGHNTVSWYQQALGQGPQFIFQYYREEENGRGNFPPRFSGLQFPNYSSELNVNALELDDSALYLCASSLEIAGDTQYFGPGTRLTVL.

The CDR3 bases are TGTGCCAGCAGCTTAAATGGGGCTGCCGGGACAGACTATGGCTACACCTTC. Its translation: CASSLNGAAGTDYGYTF. V and J are TRBV7-9 and TRBJ1-2; TRBD1 agrees at 7 bases. J gave up 3 bases and V 2 bases, and 12 bases lay outside the gene matches. Looked up from germline, CDR1 is SEHNR and CDR2 is FQNEAQ (reference sequence). CDR3 size: 17 residues.

The chain uses TRBV6-1 and TRBJ2-3; 9 positions match TRBD1. Unmatched junction bases numbered 5, after V lost 6 bases and J lost 1 base. Germline values: CDR1 MNHNS, CDR2 SASEGT. The CDR3 contains 15 residues. Here the CDR3 DNA reads TGTGCCAGCAGAATGGACAGGGGCGGCACAGATACGCAGTATTTT. Translation: CASRMDRGGTDTQYF.

The table lists this clone with a few counts. The J gene is TRBJ2-7, the V gene TRBV28; 10 bases line up with TRBD2. The V and J ends lost 6 bases and 6 bases, in that order; junction bases with no gene match: 5. CDR1 and CDR2 from the germline V gene are MDHEN and SYDVKM. There are 13 residues in the CDR3. CDR3: CASRPSGRLEQYF. CDR3 DNA sequence: TGTGCCAGCAGACCTAGCGGGAGACTCGAGCAGTACTTC.

The chain has TRBV19 and TRBJ1-1; TRBD1 matches 10 bases. This CDR3 has 14 residues. Losses at the gene ends were 7 bases for V and 5 bases for J; bases not matched to a gene: 7. Per germline, CDR1 LNHDA and CDR2 SQIVND (reference sequence). CDR3 bases: TGTGCCAGTACAAGGACAGGGGGGGAAACTGAAGCTTTCTTT. This sequence encodes CASTRTGGETEAFF.

The chain joins TRBV5-1 to TRBJ2-7; 10 positions match TRBD1. Germline values: CDR1 SGHRS, CDR2 YFSETQ. The CDR3 length is 12 residues. The ends lost 2 bases at V and 11 bases at J; junction bases unmatched: 4. The CDR3 loop reads CASSFGQGEEYF. In DNA, the CDR3 is TGCGCCAGCAGCTTTGGACAGGGGGAGGAGTACTTC.

CDR3 in amino acids: CASSLEGGSLGETQYF. For the CDR3, the DNA is TGCGCCAGCAGCTTGGAGGGAGGTTCCCTGGGAGAGACCCAGTACTTC. V usage is TRBV5-1 and J usage is TRBJ2-5; D perhaps matches TRBD2 (6 bases). CDR1 and CDR2 (germline): SGHRS, YFSETQ. Between the trimmed V and J ends, which lost 0 bases and 4 bases, there was a span of 16 bases. The CDR3 loop spans 16 amino acids.